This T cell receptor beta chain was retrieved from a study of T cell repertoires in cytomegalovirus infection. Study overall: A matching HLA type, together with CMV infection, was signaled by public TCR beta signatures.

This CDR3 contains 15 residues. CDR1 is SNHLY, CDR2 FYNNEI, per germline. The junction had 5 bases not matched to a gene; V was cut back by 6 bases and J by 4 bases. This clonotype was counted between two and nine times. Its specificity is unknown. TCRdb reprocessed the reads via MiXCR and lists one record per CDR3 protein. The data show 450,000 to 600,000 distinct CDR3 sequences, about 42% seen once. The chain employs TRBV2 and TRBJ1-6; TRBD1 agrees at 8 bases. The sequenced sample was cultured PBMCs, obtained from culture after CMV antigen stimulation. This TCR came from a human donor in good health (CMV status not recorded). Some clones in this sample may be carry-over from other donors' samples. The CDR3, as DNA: TGTGCCAGCAGCCCTGACAGGGGTTATAATTCACCCCTCCACTTT. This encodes CASSPDRGYNSPLHF. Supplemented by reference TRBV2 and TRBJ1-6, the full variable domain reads EPEVTQTPSHQVTQMGQEVILRCVPISNHLYFYWYRQILGQKVEFLVSFYNNEISEKSEIFDDQFSVERPDGSNFTLKIRSTKLEDSAMYFCASSPDRGYNSPLHFGNGTRLTVT.